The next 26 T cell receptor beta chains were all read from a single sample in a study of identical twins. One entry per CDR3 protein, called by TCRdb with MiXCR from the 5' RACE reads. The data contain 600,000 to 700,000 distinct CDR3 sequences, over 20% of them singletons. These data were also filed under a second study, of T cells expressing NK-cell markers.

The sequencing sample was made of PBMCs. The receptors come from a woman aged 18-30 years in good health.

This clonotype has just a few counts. For the CDR3, the DNA is TGTGCCAGCAGTTCCCTGCTAGCGGGAGCCGCAGATACGCAGTATTTT. It codes for CASSSLLAGAADTQYF. The chain uses TRBV6-2 or TRBV6-3 and TRBJ2-3; 10 nucleotides line up with TRBD2. The J segment lost 4 bases and the V segment lost 4 bases, leaving 8 bases of the junction unmatched. There are 16 residues in the CDR3. CDR1 and CDR2 (germline): MNHEY, SVGEGT.

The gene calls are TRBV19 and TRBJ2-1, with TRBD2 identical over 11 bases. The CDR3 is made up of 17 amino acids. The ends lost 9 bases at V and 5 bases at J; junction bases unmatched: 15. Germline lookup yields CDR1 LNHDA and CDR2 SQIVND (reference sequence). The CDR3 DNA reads TGTGCCAGCAGGGGTATAGCGGGAGGGCCCCCCCACAATGAGCAGTTCTTC. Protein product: CASRGIAGGPPHNEQFF.

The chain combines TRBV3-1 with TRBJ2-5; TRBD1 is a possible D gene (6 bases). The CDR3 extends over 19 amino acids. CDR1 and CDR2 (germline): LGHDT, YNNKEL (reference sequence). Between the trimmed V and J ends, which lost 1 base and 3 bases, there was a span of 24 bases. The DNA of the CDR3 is TGTGCCAGCAGCCAAGTCTCCTCGGCAGGGGAGTATGGAGAAGAGACCCAGTACTTC. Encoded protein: CASSQVSSAGEYGEETQYF.

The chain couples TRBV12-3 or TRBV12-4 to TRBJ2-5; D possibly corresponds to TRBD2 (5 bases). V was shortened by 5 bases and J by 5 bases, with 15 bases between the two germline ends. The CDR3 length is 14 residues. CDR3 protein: CASSLDRGFETQYF. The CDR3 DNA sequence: TGTGCCAGCAGTCTCGACCGCGGGTTTGAGACCCAGTACTTC.

The CDR3 coding sequence is TGTGCCAGCAGCCAATTGGAGACGCTGAATGCTGGGGCCAACGTCCTGACTTTC. This codes for CASSQLETLNAGANVLTF. The chain has TRBV14 and TRBJ2-6; no clear D. V was shortened by 2 bases and J by 2 bases, with 16 bases between the two germline ends. CDR1 is SGHDN, CDR2 FVKESK, per germline. The CDR3 contains 18 residues. Together with reference TRBV14 and TRBJ2-6, the CDR3 gives the full variable domain: EAGVTQFPSHSVIEKGQTVTLRCDPISGHDNLYWYRRVMGKEIKFLLHFVKESKQDESGMPNNRFLAERTGGTYSTLKVQPAELEDSGVYFCASSQLETLNAGANVLTFGAGSRLTVL.

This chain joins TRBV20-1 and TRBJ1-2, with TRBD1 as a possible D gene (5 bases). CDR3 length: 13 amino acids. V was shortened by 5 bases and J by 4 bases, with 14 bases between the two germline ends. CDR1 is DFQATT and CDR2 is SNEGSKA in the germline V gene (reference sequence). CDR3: CSAPPVGGYGYTF. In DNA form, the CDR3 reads TGCAGTGCTCCCCCGGTGGGGGGCTATGGCTACACCTTC.

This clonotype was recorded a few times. In DNA, the CDR3 is TGCAGTGCTAGAGATCGGACTAGCGGCCTCGGCACAGATACGCAGTATTTT. Protein sequence: CSARDRTSGLGTDTQYF. The chain carries TRBV20-1 and TRBJ2-3, with TRBD2 matching 10 bases. Germline assignment: CDR1 DFQATT and CDR2 SNEGSKA (reference sequence). The V gene end was trimmed by 0 bases and the J gene end by 1 base; junction bases not matched to a gene: 7. The length of the CDR3 is 17 residues.

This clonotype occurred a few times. The CDR3 DNA sequence: TGTGCCAGCAGCACGATTCGGGACAGCTCTAACTATGGCTACACCTTC. Protein product: CASSTIRDSSNYGYTF. The rearrangement joins TRBV6-1 to TRBJ1-2; TRBD1 matches 7 bases. This CDR3 has 16 amino acids. Unmatched junction bases numbered 10, after V lost 6 bases and J lost 0 bases. CDR1 is MNHNS and CDR2 is SASEGT in the germline V gene.

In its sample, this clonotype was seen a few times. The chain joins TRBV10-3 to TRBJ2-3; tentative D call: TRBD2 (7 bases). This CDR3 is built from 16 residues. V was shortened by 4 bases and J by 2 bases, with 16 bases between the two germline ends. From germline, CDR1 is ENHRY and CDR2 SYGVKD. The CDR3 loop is CAISARAGATTDTQYF. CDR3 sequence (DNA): TGTGCCATCAGTGCGAGGGCGGGGGCAACCACAGATACGCAGTATTTT.

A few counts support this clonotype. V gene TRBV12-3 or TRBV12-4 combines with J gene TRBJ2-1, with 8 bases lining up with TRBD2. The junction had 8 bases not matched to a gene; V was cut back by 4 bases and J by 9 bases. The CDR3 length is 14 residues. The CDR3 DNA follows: TGTGCCAGCAGTTCCTCGCACGGGAGGGTTGAGCAGTTCTTC. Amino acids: CASSSSHGRVEQFF.

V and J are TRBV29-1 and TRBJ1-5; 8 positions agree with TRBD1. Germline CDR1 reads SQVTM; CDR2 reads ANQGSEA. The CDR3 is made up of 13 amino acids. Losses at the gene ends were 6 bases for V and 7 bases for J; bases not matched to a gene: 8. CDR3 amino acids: CSVGKDRDQPQHF. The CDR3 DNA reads TGCAGCGTCGGTAAGGACAGGGACCAGCCCCAGCATTTT.

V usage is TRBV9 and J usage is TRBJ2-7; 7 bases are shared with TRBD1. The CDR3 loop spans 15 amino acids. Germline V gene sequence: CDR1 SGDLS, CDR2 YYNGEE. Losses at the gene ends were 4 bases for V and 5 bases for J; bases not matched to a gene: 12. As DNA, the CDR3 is TGTGCCAGCAGCCCAGGGACAGTAATCAGCGACGAGCAGTACTTC. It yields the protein CASSPGTVISDEQYF.

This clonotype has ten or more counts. CDR3 amino acids: CSAAGTGYYEQYF. CDR3 bases: TGCAGTGCCGCCGGGACAGGGTACTACGAGCAGTACTTC. J is TRBJ2-7 and V is TRBV20-1; 9 nucleotides match TRBD1. CDR3 length equals 13 residues. After removal of 6 bases from V and 3 bases from J, the junction contained 6 bases not matched to a gene. CDR1 DFQATT and CDR2 SNEGSKA come from the germline V gene (reference sequence).

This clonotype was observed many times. The CDR3 region has the DNA TGTGCCAGTAAATCGACAGGCCCCTACGAGCAGTACTTC. It encodes CASKSTGPYEQYF. This chain joins TRBV6-2 or TRBV6-3 and TRBJ2-7; tentative D call: TRBD1 (6 bases). This CDR3 spans 13 amino acids. Trimming pared 9 bases from V and 2 bases from J, leaving 14 bases between. Germline-derived CDR1 and CDR2 are MNHEY and SVGEGT.

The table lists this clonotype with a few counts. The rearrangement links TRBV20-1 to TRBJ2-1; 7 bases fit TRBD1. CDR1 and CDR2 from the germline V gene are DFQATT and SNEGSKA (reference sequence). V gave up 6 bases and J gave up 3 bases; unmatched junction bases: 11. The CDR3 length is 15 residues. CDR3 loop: CSASAGGVYYNEQFF. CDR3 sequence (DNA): TGCAGTGCCAGCGCAGGGGGAGTTTACTACAATGAGCAGTTCTTC.

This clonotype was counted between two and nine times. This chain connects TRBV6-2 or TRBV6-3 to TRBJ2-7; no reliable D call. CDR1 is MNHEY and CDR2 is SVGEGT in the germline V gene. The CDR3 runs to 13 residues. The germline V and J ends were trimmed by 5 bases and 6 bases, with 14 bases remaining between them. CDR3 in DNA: TGTGCCAGCAGTCTCCTCCGTTTGTCCGAGCAGTACTTC. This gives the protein CASSLLRLSEQYF.

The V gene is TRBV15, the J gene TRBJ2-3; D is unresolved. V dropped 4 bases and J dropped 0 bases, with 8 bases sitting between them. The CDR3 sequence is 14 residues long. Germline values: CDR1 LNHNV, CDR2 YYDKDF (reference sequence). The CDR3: CATSTHPSTDTQYF. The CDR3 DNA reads TGTGCCACCAGCACTCACCCGAGCACAGATACGCAGTATTTT.

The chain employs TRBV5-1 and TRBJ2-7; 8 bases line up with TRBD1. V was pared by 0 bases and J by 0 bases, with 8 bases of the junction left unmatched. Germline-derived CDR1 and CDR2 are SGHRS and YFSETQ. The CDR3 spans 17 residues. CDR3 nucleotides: TGCGCCAGCAGCTTGGTGGCAGGGGGCGAGATCTCCTACGAGCAGTACTTC. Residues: CASSLVAGGEISYEQYF.

This chain's CDR3 is CASSSGGKGTQYF. The CDR3 nucleotides are TGTGCCAGCAGTAGCGGGGGGAAAGGAACCCAGTACTTC. The genes are TRBV12-3 or TRBV12-4 and TRBJ2-5; TRBD2 matches 9 bases. Trimming removed 5 bases from V and 8 bases from J; junction bases left unmatched: 6. The CDR3 length is 13 residues.

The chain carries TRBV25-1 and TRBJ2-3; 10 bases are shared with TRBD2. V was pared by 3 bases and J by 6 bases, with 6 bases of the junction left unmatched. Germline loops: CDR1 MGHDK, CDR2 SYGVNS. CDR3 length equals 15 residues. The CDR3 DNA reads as TGTGCCAGCAGTGACCCTAGCGGGAGCGGGGATACGCAGTATTTT. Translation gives CASSDPSGSGDTQYF.

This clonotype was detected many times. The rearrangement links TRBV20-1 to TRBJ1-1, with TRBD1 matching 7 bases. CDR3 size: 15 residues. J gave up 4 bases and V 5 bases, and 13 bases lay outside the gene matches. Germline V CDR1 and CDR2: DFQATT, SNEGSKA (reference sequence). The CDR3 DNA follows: TGCAGTGCTTTTACTGGGGGGACAGCGGGCACTGAAGCTTTCTTT. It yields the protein CSAFTGGTAGTEAFF.

CDR3 DNA sequence: TGCAGCCGCGCCAGCGGGAGCTCCTACAATGAGCAGTTCTTC. It yields the protein CSRASGSSYNEQFF. V and J are TRBV20-1 and TRBJ2-1, with TRBD2 matching 8 bases. This CDR3 region has 14 residues. Germline V lookup: CDR1 DFQATT, CDR2 SNEGSKA (reference sequence).

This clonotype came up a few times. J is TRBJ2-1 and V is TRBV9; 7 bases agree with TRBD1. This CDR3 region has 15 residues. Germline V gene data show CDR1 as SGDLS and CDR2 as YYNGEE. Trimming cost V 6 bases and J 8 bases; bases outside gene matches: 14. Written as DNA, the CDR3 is TGTGCCAGCACCCTCTATTCAGGGGGAAAAGATGAGCAGTTCTTC. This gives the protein CASTLYSGGKDEQFF.

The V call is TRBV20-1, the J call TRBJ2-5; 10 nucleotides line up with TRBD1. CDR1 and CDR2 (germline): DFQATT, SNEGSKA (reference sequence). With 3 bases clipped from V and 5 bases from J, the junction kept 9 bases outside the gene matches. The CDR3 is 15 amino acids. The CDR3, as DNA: TGCAGTGCTAGGAGGACAGGGGGTGTAGCGGAGACCCAGTACTTC. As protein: CSARRTGGVAETQYF.

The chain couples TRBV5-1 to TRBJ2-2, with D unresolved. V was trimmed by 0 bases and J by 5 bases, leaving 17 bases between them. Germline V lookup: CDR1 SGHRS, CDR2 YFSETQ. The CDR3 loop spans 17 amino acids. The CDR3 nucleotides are TGCGCCAGCAGCTTGGGATCCCAGTCGGGTAATACCGGGGAGCTGTTTTTT. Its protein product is CASSLGSQSGNTGELFF.

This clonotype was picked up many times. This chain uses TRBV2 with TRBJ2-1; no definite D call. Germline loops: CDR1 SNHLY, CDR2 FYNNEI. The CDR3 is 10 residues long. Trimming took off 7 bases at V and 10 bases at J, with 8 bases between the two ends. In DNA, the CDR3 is TGTGCCAGCATCACCAGAGAGCAGTTCTTC. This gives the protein CASITREQFF. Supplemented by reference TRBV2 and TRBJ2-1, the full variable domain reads EPEVTQTPSHQVTQMGQEVILRCVPISNHLYFYWYRQILGQKVEFLVSFYNNEISEKSEIFDDQFSVERPDGSNFTLKIRSTKLEDSAMYFCASITREQFFGPGTRLTVL.